This is a list of T cell receptor beta chains from one sample in a study of tumor-infiltrating lymphocytes in primary liver carcinoma. MiXCR, applied by TCRdb to the multiplex PCR reads, yields one record per CDR3 protein. The profile covers 100,000 to 150,000 distinct CDR3 sequences, with 64% appearing a single time and 8.4% taken by the ten largest. Source material: liver tumor tissue from sampling region 3. Receptors originate from a woman aged 55 to 70 with primary liver carcinoma and hepatitis B virus infection. The CDR3 runs from the conserved cysteine through the conserved F or W. The D gene is left open where the match is weak. Some rows have no size entry. The others give once, few or many, or a class for an expanded clone.

j_gene: TRBJ2-3; abundance: -; d_gene: -; v_gene: TRBV12-3/TRBV12-4; CDR3nt: TGTGCCAGCAGTTTAGCCCAGGCGGGACCGATGACGCAGTATTTT; CDR3aa: CASSLAQAGPMTQYF
j_gene: TRBJ2-1; abundance: -; d_gene: TRBD2; v_gene: TRBV7-3; CDR3nt: TGTGCCAGCAGCTCCGGTAGGACTAGCGGGATCGGTGAGCAGTTCTTC; CDR3aa: CASSSGRTSGIGEQFF
j_gene: TRBJ2-1; abundance: many; d_gene: TRBD2; v_gene: TRBV6-1; CDR3nt: TGTGCCAGCACCCCCGGACGAACTAGCGGCTACAATGAGCAGTTCTTC; CDR3aa: CASTPGRTSGYNEQFF
j_gene: TRBJ1-5; abundance: -; d_gene: -; v_gene: TRBV6-1; CDR3nt: TGTGCCAGCAGTAAGCATGGAGGCACAGATACGCAGCATTTT; CDR3aa: CASSKHGGTDTQHF
j_gene: TRBJ2-7; abundance: -; d_gene: -; v_gene: TRBV6-1; CDR3nt: TGTGCCAGCAGTGAGGGGTACAGCTACGAGGAGTACTTC; CDR3aa: CASSEGYSYEEYF
j_gene: TRBJ2-7; abundance: -; d_gene: -; v_gene: TRBV11-3; CDR3nt: TGTGCCAGCATCTATGGGGACGGACCATTCAACCCCTACAAGCAGTACTTC; CDR3aa: CASIYGDGPFNPYKQYF
j_gene: TRBJ1-4; abundance: -; d_gene: -; v_gene: TRBV12-3/TRBV12-4; CDR3nt: TGTGCCAGCAGTGTGAATGAAGAAGGAACTAATGAAAAACTGTTTTTT; CDR3aa: CASSVNEEGTNEKLFF
j_gene: TRBJ2-7; abundance: -; d_gene: TRBD2; v_gene: TRBV6-5; CDR3nt: TGTACCAGCAGTTACTCCAGGTCACTAGCGGGAGGGCCCCTCAGATACGAGCAGTACTTC; CDR3aa: CTSSYSRSLAGGPLRYEQYF
j_gene: TRBJ2-3; abundance: -; d_gene: TRBD1; v_gene: TRBV29-1; CDR3nt: TGCAGCGTCGTGGGGCGGACAGGTTCATATACGCAGTATTTT; CDR3aa: CSVVGRTGSYTQYF
j_gene: TRBJ2-5; abundance: -; d_gene: -; v_gene: TRBV11-2; CDR3nt: TGTGCCAGCAACTTAGGGACGGCGGCCGTATACTTC; CDR3aa: CASNLGTAAVYF
j_gene: TRBJ1-2; abundance: -; d_gene: -; v_gene: TRBV5-1; CDR3nt: TGCGCCAGCAACTTGGGCAGCAGCTACACCTTC; CDR3aa: CASNLGSSYTF
j_gene: TRBJ1-1; abundance: -; d_gene: -; v_gene: TRBV6-2/TRBV6-3; CDR3nt: TGTGCCAGCACCGTTACCGGCCGGTGGAACACTGACGCTTTCTTT; CDR3aa: CASTVTGRWNTDAFF
j_gene: TRBJ2-7; abundance: medium-sized; d_gene: -; v_gene: TRBV11-2; CDR3nt: TGTGCCAGCAGCCCAGGGGGGTCAAGGGGGTACGAGCAGTACTTC; CDR3aa: CASSPGGSRGYEQYF
j_gene: TRBJ1-1; abundance: -; d_gene: -; v_gene: TRBV28; CDR3nt: TGTGCCAGCAACAGTTTACACTCTGAAGCTTTCTTT; CDR3aa: CASNSLHSEAFF
j_gene: TRBJ2-3; abundance: few; d_gene: -; v_gene: TRBV20-1; CDR3nt: TGCAGTGCTAGCTGGACAGCCAGCACAGATACGCAGTATTTT; CDR3aa: CSASWTASTDTQYF
j_gene: TRBJ2-3; abundance: many; d_gene: TRBD2; v_gene: TRBV4-1; CDR3nt: TGCGCCAGCAGCACCATCCGGCTGAGCGGGAGGGCCCAAGATACGCAGTATTTT; CDR3aa: CASSTIRLSGRAQDTQYF